The clone carrying this T cell receptor (beta chain) was recorded a few times. Clones were sequenced by immunoSEQ multiplex PCR, and TCRdb holds only the in-frame ones, with some missing. The table includes about 220,000 clones, 85% to 90% detected once. The data were taken from a study of Ad26.COV2.S vaccination and SARS-CoV-2 variants. The treatment denotes: some 19 received Ad26.COV2.S at low or high dose, single or two shots; 5 received placebo; per-sample allocation not given. The samples date from day 63 after the first vaccine or placebo injection. What was given as vaccine was an Ad26 vector encoding Wuhan-strain SARS-CoV-2 spike. The source of this sequence is a person between 18 and 65 years old who received the Ad26.COV2.S COVID-19 vaccine or a placebo. The sample consisted of peripheral blood, taken in a trial of Ad26.COV2.S vaccine versus placebo.

CDR3 sequence (DNA): TGTGCCAGCCATAAGGTTGCGGTCACTGAAGCTTTCTTT. It codes for CASHKVAVTEAFF. This chain uses TRBV6-6 with TRBJ1-1; D uncertain. The germline gives CDR1 MNHNY, CDR2 SVGAGI (reference sequence). The CDR3 totals 13 residues. Deletions cut 8 bases from V and 4 bases from J, with 14 bases between.